This TCR beta chain was profiled in a study of cytomegalovirus exposure and HLA in healthy donors. The PCR had 60 Vbeta and 13 Jbeta primers. The protocol was immunoSEQ multiplex PCR, while the TCRdb copy is restricted to in-frame clones and leaves out a portion. The repertoire holds some 71,000 clones, with around 70% as singletons. Between the trimmed V and J ends, which lost 3 bases and 2 bases, there was a span of 10 bases. CDR1 is LNHDA, CDR2 SQIVND, per germline (reference sequence). CDR3 length equals 14 residues. Study-wide results and caveats: In vitro assays verified that a few CMV-associated chains recognized CMV antigens specifically.

This clone came up a few times. Its matching antigen is unknown. The sequence was collected from a middle-aged man in good health and CMV-seropositive. The chain links TRBV19 to TRBJ1-2, with D tentatively TRBD1 (5 bases). The sample was PBMCs. The CDR3 DNA reads TGTGCCAGTAGTATCAGTCCAGGGAACTATGGCTACACCTTC. Translating it yields CASSISPGNYGYTF.